A selection of T cell receptor beta chains follows, all from one sample in a study of blood T cells in healthy people across ages. TCRdb re-called the 5' RACE reads through MiXCR, storing one row per CDR3 protein. The sample shows 1.8 million or so distinct CDR3 sequences, 35% to 50% of them seen only once. The sample was blood. The receptors stem from a human donor in good health. The CDR3 runs from the conserved cysteine through the conserved F or W. The D gene is left open where the match is weak. Some rows have no size entry. The others give once, few or many, or a class for an expanded clone.

d_gene,abundance,j_gene,v_gene,CDR3nt,CDR3aa
NA,NA,TRBJ1-1,TRBV12-3/TRBV12-4,TGTGCCAGCAGCTCTCAAGGAGTCACTGAAGCTTTCTTT,CASSSQGVTEAFF
NA,few,TRBJ2-6,TRBV7-9,TGTGCCAGCAGCGTCCGGGGCGGGGCCAACGTCCTGACTTTC,CASSVRGGANVLTF
NA,few,TRBJ2-1,TRBV7-6,TGTGCCAGCAGCTTAGAGGTTGGGGGGCCCGATGAGCAGTTCTTC,CASSLEVGGPDEQFF
NA,NA,TRBJ2-7,TRBV2,TGTGCCAGCCGACAGGAGACCTACGAGCAGTACTTC,CASRQETYEQYF
NA,few,TRBJ2-7,TRBV4-1,TGCGCCAGCAGCCTTCGGGGGGCCCCGAGCTCCTACGAGCAGTACTTC,CASSLRGAPSSYEQYF
TRBD2,once,TRBJ2-2,TRBV7-3,TGTGCCAGCAGCTTCGGAGCGGGGGGCAGCGGGGAGCTGTTTTTT,CASSFGAGGSGELFF
TRBD1,NA,TRBJ1-1,TRBV28,TGTGCCAGCAGCCTGAGGGCTACAGGGGTGAACACTAAAGCTTTCTTT,CASSLRATGVNTKAFF
NA,NA,TRBJ2-4,TRBV27,TGTGCCAGCAGTTTATTTATCAAAGGGGAGCAGTACTTC,CASSLFIKGEQYF
NA,many,TRBJ2-5,TRBV7-2,TGCGCCAGCAGCTTTTTGGGGACCCAGTACTTC,CASSFLGTQYF
TRBD1,NA,TRBJ2-7,TRBV9,TGTGCCAGCAGCCCACGACAGGGGACGGAAGAGGGTTACGAGCAGTACTTC,CASSPRQGTEEGYEQYF
NA,NA,TRBJ1-1,TRBV4-3,TGCGCCAGCAGCCAAGATCAATCCCCTGGAGGGAACACTGAAGCTTTCTTT,CASSQDQSPGGNTEAFF
NA,NA,TRBJ2-7,TRBV12-3/TRBV12-4,TGTGCCAGCAGTTTCCTCTTGTACGAGCAGTACTTC,CASSFLLYEQYF
NA,NA,TRBJ1-1,TRBV6-2/TRBV6-3,TGTGTCAGCAGTCTCTCTCGGACGGTCACTGAAGCTTTCTTT,CVSSLSRTVTEAFF
NA,few,TRBJ1-1,TRBV29-1,TGCAGCGTTGACAGGGGCCCGAACACCGAAGCTTTCTTT,CSVDRGPNTEAFF
TRBD1,many,TRBJ1-1,TRBV20-1,TGCAGTGCCCCCGGACAGGGAAGGACTGAAGCTTTCTTT,CSAPGQGRTEAFF
NA,NA,TRBJ1-2,TRBV5-1,TGCGCCAGCAGCTTGGAAGGCAGTTCGACTGGCTACACCTTC,CASSLEGSSTGYTF
NA,few,TRBJ2-7,TRBV20-1,TGCAGTGCCTCGCCCTCTTACTACGAGCAGTACTTC,CSASPSYYEQYF
TRBD2,NA,TRBJ2-1,TRBV4-1,TGCGCCAGCAGCCTGCCTGCTAGCGGGGGGGCCTGGAATGAGCAGTTCTTC,CASSLPASGGAWNEQFF
NA,few,TRBJ1-5,TRBV20-1,TGCAGTGCTGGTCGCGACAGGAGTTATCAGCCCCAGCATTTT,CSAGRDRSYQPQHF
NA,few,TRBJ1-2,TRBV20-1,TGCAGTGCTAGAGACTCTGCCCTGCGAGGGCCTCACTATGGCTACACCTTC,CSARDSALRGPHYGYTF
TRBD1,NA,TRBJ2-1,TRBV5-6,TGTGCCAGCAGCCCTCCGGGACAGGGTCCTTACAATGAGCAGTTCTTC,CASSPPGQGPYNEQFF
TRBD1,NA,TRBJ2-7,TRBV14,TGTGCCAGCAGCCAGGAGGACAGGTACGAGCAGTACTTC,CASSQEDRYEQYF
NA,few,TRBJ2-7,TRBV4-1,TGCGCCAGCAGCCTGGGTCCTAGCGATATGTACGAGCAGTACTTC,CASSLGPSDMYEQYF
TRBD2,few,TRBJ2-3,TRBV6-2/TRBV6-3,TGTGCCAGCAGTTGGGGAGCGGGAGGCACAGATACGCAGTATTTT,CASSWGAGGTDTQYF
TRBD2,few,TRBJ2-7,TRBV6-2/TRBV6-3,TGTGCCAGCAACAGACTAGCGATCGACGAGCAGTACTTC,CASNRLAIDEQYF
TRBD2,few,TRBJ2-5,TRBV7-2,TGTGCCAGCAGCACAACCGGGACTAGCGGGAGGGAGACCCAGTACTTC,CASSTTGTSGRETQYF
NA,NA,TRBJ1-1,TRBV20-1,TGCAGTGGGCAGGGTCGGACTGAAGCTTTCTTT,CSGQGRTEAFF
NA,NA,TRBJ2-7,TRBV20-1,TGCAGTGCTGGCCCCGCAGCGATGAGCTCCTACGAGCAGTACTTC,CSAGPAAMSSYEQYF